These 8 T cell receptor beta chains were all obtained from the same sample, sequenced in a study of cytomegalovirus exposure and HLA in healthy donors. The primer mix had 60 Vbeta and 13 Jbeta primers. Clones were read by immunoSEQ multiplex PCR, and TCRdb kept only the in-frame ones, dropping some. The table shows 100,000 to 150,000 clones, with 65% to 75% occurring only once. The material sequenced was PBMCs. These TCRs come from a woman between 50 and 59 years old in good health and CMV-seropositive.

The chain links TRBV5-6 to TRBJ2-5, with TRBD1 matching over 10 bases. The CDR3 covers 14 residues. V trimming: 6 bases; J trimming: 5 bases; junction bases outside the gene matches: 7. Germline V gene sequence: CDR1 SGHDT, CDR2 YYEEEE. The DNA of the CDR3 is TGTGCCAGCACCGGACAGGGGGGAGCGGAGACCCAGTACTTC. It codes for CASTGQGGAETQYF.

A few counts support this clone. The chain joins TRBV7-2 to TRBJ2-1; TRBD2 matches 7 bases. Unmatched junction bases numbered 3, after V lost 5 bases and J lost 5 bases. The V gene's germline CDR1 is SGHTA and CDR2 FQGNSA. The CDR3 totals 13 residues. The CDR3 protein is CASSRAGNNEQFF. The CDR3 DNA is TGTGCCAGCAGCCGAGCGGGGAACAATGAGCAGTTCTTC.

This chain's CDR3 is CAISDAGGPDEQYF. DNA for the CDR3: TGTGCCATCAGTGACGCGGGGGGGCCCGACGAGCAGTACTTC. The chain joins TRBV10-3 to TRBJ2-5; TRBD2 agrees at 9 bases. The DNA end is more similar to TRBJ2-7, so the J call may be wrong. This CDR3 region has 14 residues. From germline, CDR1 is ENHRY and CDR2 SYGVKD.

The J gene is TRBJ1-3, the V gene TRBV7-6, with D tentatively TRBD1 (5 bases). The V gene's germline CDR1 is SGHVS and CDR2 FNYEAQ. Trimming stripped 2 bases from V and 3 bases from J, with 11 bases between. CDR3 length: 15 amino acids. Written as DNA, the CDR3 is TGTGCCAGCAGCTTATATGGGGGGGATGGAAACACCATATATTTT. Protein sequence: CASSLYGGDGNTIYF.

The genes are TRBV6-5 and TRBJ2-3, with a weak D call TRBD2 (5 bases). V lost 0 bases, J lost 4 bases, and 11 bases lay in between. The CDR3 consists of 15 residues. Germline CDR1 is MNHEY and CDR2 is SVGAGI. The CDR3 DNA is TGTGCCAGCAGTTACTCGACCCCGCGGGCAGATACGCAGTATTTT. This gives the protein CASSYSTPRADTQYF.

The chain couples TRBV15 to TRBJ2-2; D remains unclear. The germline V and J ends were trimmed by 3 bases and 6 bases, with 8 bases remaining between them. The CDR3 loop spans 13 amino acids. The germline CDR1 and CDR2 sequences are LNHNV and YYDKDF (reference sequence). In nucleotides, the CDR3 is TGTGCCACCAGCAGGGCCCCGCCCGGGGAGCTGTTTTTT. It codes for CATSRAPPGELFF.

The CDR3 nucleotides read TGTGCCAGCAGAAGGGGGTTTAGCGGGGTTCCAGATACGCAGTATTTT. Protein: CASRRGFSGVPDTQYF. V is TRBV7-2 and J is TRBJ2-3, with TRBD2 matching over 8 bases. In germline, CDR1 is SGHTA, CDR2 FQGNSA. The CDR3 is 16 residues long. V gave up 6 bases and J gave up 4 bases; unmatched junction bases: 12. Drawing the rest from reference TRBV7-2 and TRBJ2-3, the complete variable domain is GAGVSQSPSNKVTEKGKDVELRCDPISGHTALYWYRQSLGQGLEFLIYFQGNSAPDKSGLPSDRFSAERTGGSVSTLTIQRTQQEDSAVYLCASRRGFSGVPDTQYFGPGTRLTVL.

This sequence joins TRBV5-1 and TRBJ1-4; D gene uncertain. Germline assignment: CDR1 SGHRS and CDR2 YFSETQ. This CDR3 is built from 15 residues. Trimming removed 5 bases from V and 6 bases from J, with 17 bases in between. CDR3 sequence: CASRVGGRPDEKLFF. For the CDR3, the DNA is TGCGCCAGCAGGGTTGGCGGGAGGCCCGATGAAAAACTGTTTTTT.